This record concerns one T cell receptor (beta chain) sequence. The data stem from a study of human T cells and chemical hapten exposure. Time point given: healthy volunteer bleed at 2 weeks. Extraction yielded total RNA from whole blood (unfractionated). One entry per CDR3 protein, called by TCRdb with MiXCR from the RACE reads. Among some 93,000 distinct CDR3 sequences listed, around 9% were seen once. The clonotype was recovered from a female donor in good health. Some clones in this sample may be carry-over from other donors' samples. Sequences were obtained from whole blood.

The CDR3 sequence is CASSAGGATGTEAFF. The CDR3, as DNA: TGTGCCAGCAGTGCGGGGGGCGCCACCGGTACTGAAGCTTTCTTT. V gene TRBV28 combines with J gene TRBJ1-1, with TRBD1 as a possible D gene (6 bases). Germline V gene data show CDR1 as MDHEN and CDR2 as SYDVKM. V was clipped by 5 bases and J by 5 bases, with 18 bases between them. The CDR3 contains 15 residues.